These 23 T cell receptor beta chains were all obtained from the same sample, sequenced in a study of cytomegalovirus exposure and HLA in healthy donors. The PCR had 60 Vbeta and 13 Jbeta primers. The repertoire was sequenced with immunoSEQ multiplex PCR; TCRdb's copy has only in-frame clones and lacks some. Here the sample table reports some 200,000 clones. The sample consisted of PBMCs. The receptors originated from a girl aged 2 to 10 in good health and CMV-seropositive.

The chain recombines TRBV6-1 with TRBJ2-2, with 9 nucleotides matching TRBD2. V shed 2 bases, J shed 3 bases, and the junction held 7 bases outside the gene matches. Germline CDR1 MNHNS, CDR2 SASEGT. The CDR3 totals 17 residues. As DNA, the CDR3 is TGTGCCAGCAGTGAATGGCTAGCGGGAATCGACACCGGGGAGCTGTTTTTT. Its protein is CASSEWLAGIDTGELFF.

The rearrangement joins TRBV28 to TRBJ1-2; possible D gene TRBD1, 5 bases. This CDR3 has 16 amino acids. Trimming shortened V by 5 bases and J by 5 bases, and 21 bases separated the two germline ends. The germline gives CDR1 MDHEN, CDR2 SYDVKM. In DNA, the CDR3 is TGTGCCAGCAGTCCCATGTCGTTTTGGGACTTTTATGGCTACACCTTC. Residues: CASSPMSFWDFYGYTF.

The chain combines TRBV10-3 with TRBJ2-1, with a weak D call TRBD2 (6 bases). The CDR3 runs to 13 residues. Looked up from germline, CDR1 is ENHRY and CDR2 is SYGVKD. V was shortened by 4 bases and J by 6 bases, with 10 bases between the two germline ends. CDR3 loop: CAISVIGSNEQFF. The CDR3 nucleotides read TGTGCCATCAGTGTGATCGGGAGCAATGAGCAGTTCTTC.

The chain combines TRBV28 with TRBJ2-7; D unresolved. The CDR3 spans 15 residues. Trimming shortened V by 2 bases and J by 5 bases, and 16 bases separated the two germline ends. From germline, CDR1 is MDHEN and CDR2 SYDVKM. Here the CDR3 reads CASSLQRSKVDEQYF. Here the CDR3 DNA reads TGTGCCAGCAGTTTACAAAGGAGTAAGGTAGACGAGCAGTACTTC.

The chain uses TRBV12-5 and TRBJ2-7; weak D call: TRBD2 (5 bases). Germline V lookup: CDR1 LGHNT, CDR2 FRNRAP. This CDR3 is 15 amino acids long. Between the trimmed V and J ends, which lost 9 bases and 2 bases, there was a span of 20 bases. CDR3 residues: CARFPRWRPTYEQYF. CDR3 bases: TGTGCTAGGTTCCCCCGGTGGAGGCCCACCTACGAGCAGTACTTC.

The gene calls are TRBV30 and TRBJ1-2; D perhaps matches TRBD1 (6 bases). Trimming removed 7 bases from V and 6 bases from J, with 18 bases in between. Germline CDR1 is GTSNPN and CDR2 is SVGIG (reference sequence). This CDR3 comprises 13 residues. This chain's CDR3 is CASSTGYSDGYTF. CDR3 sequence (DNA): TGTGCCTCCTCCACAGGGTATAGCGATGGCTACACCTTC.

The chain combines TRBV15 with TRBJ2-1; TRBD1 matches 7 bases. The V and J ends lost 1 base and 4 bases, in that order; junction bases with no gene match: 4. Germline V gene data show CDR1 as LNHNV and CDR2 as YYDKDF (reference sequence). This CDR3 spans 15 amino acids. CDR3 residues: CATSRGGTDYNEQFF. CDR3 bases: TGTGCCACCAGCAGAGGAGGGACAGATTACAATGAGCAGTTCTTC.

The chain employs TRBV7-9 and TRBJ2-1; 16 bases match TRBD2. The V segment lost 3 bases and the J segment 1 base; nucleotides outside the gene matches: 3. The CDR3 has 18 residues. CDR1 is SEHNR and CDR2 is FQNEAQ in the germline V gene (reference sequence). The CDR3 DNA follows: TGTGCCAGCAGCTTGGGACTAGCGGGAGGGAGGTCCTACAATGAGCAGTTCTTC. This gives the protein CASSLGLAGGRSYNEQFF.

J is TRBJ1-2 and V is TRBV11-2; 9 nucleotides match TRBD1. J was trimmed by 6 bases and V by 4 bases; bases with no gene match: 6. The germline V gene has CDR1 SGHAT and CDR2 FQNNGV. The CDR3 loop spans 14 amino acids. The CDR3 DNA sequence: TGTGCCAGCAGCTCGGCCCGGGACAGGGATGGCTACACCTTC. Amino acids: CASSSARDRDGYTF.

V gene TRBV7-2 combines with J gene TRBJ1-3; tentative D call: TRBD1 (5 bases). This CDR3 is built from 16 residues. Trimming took off 1 base at V and 4 bases at J, with 14 bases between the two ends. CDR1 and CDR2 from the germline V gene are SGHTA and FQGNSA. This CDR3 is CASSLVPGVNGNTIYF. The CDR3 DNA is TGTGCCAGCAGCTTAGTCCCGGGGGTGAACGGAAACACCATATATTTT.

The rearrangement uses TRBV2 and TRBJ2-1; no clear D gene. CDR1 and CDR2 from the germline V gene are SNHLY and FYNNEI. The CDR3 extends over 12 amino acids. V dropped 6 bases and J dropped 10 bases, with 13 bases sitting between them. The CDR3 sequence is CASSKNRVEQFF. The CDR3 DNA reads TGTGCCAGCAGCAAAAACCGGGTGGAGCAGTTCTTC.

The chain employs TRBV7-9 and TRBJ2-7, with a tentative D call TRBD1 (5 bases). V shed 5 bases and J shed 7 bases, with 12 bases lying between them. CDR1 and CDR2 (germline): SEHNR, FQNEAQ (reference sequence). The CDR3 is made up of 12 amino acids. This CDR3 reads CASSPARTEQYF. CDR3 bases: TGTGCCAGCAGCCCCGCTAGGACAGAGCAGTACTTC.

V is TRBV28 and J is TRBJ1-2, with D possibly matching TRBD1 (6 bases). The CDR3 sequence is 13 residues long. Germline CDR1 MDHEN, CDR2 SYDVKM. V lost 5 bases to trimming and J lost 6 bases, with 13 bases between them. The CDR3: CASSQPQGNGYTF. DNA for the CDR3: TGTGCCAGCAGTCAGCCCCAGGGGAATGGCTACACCTTC.

J is TRBJ2-3 and V is TRBV27; TRBD2 matches 11 bases. Germline CDR1 reads MNHEY; CDR2 reads SMNVEV (reference sequence). The CDR3 runs to 15 residues. The junction had 6 bases not matched to a gene; V was cut back by 6 bases and J by 4 bases. For the CDR3, the DNA is TGTGCCAGCAGCCTCCTAGCGGGAGGTCCAGATACGCAGTATTTT. This codes for CASSLLAGGPDTQYF.

The chain recombines TRBV28 with TRBJ2-1; D is unresolved. The V end lost 3 bases, the J end lost 8 bases, and 8 bases lay between the germline ends. The CDR3 covers 12 residues. CDR1 is MDHEN and CDR2 is SYDVKM in the germline V gene. The CDR3 region has the DNA TGTGCCAGCAGTTTTCGTTTCTATGAGCAGTTCTTC. Its translation is CASSFRFYEQFF.

V is TRBV7-3 and J is TRBJ2-3; no clear D gene. There are 12 residues in the CDR3. Germline CDR1 SGHTA, CDR2 FQGTGA. Trimming took 5 bases from V and 2 from J, leaving 5 bases between them. CDR3 nucleotide sequence: TGTGCCAGCAGCCCTTACACAGATACGCAGTATTTT. Translation: CASSPYTDTQYF.

The V and J genes are TRBV5-1 and TRBJ1-1, with 7 bases fitting TRBD1. V shed 0 bases and J 8 bases; nucleotides not matched to a gene: 4. This CDR3 region has 13 residues. Per the germline V gene, CDR1 is SGHRS and CDR2 is YFSETQ. In DNA form, the CDR3 reads TGCGCCAGCAGCTTGGGGACAGGAAAGGAAGCTTTCTTT. Residues: CASSLGTGKEAFF.

V is TRBV27 and J is TRBJ1-5, with 8 bases aligning to TRBD1. Germline V gives CDR1 MNHEY, CDR2 SMNVEV (reference sequence). CDR3 size: 15 residues. The junction had 7 bases not matched to a gene; V was cut back by 4 bases and J by 5 bases. The chain's CDR3 is CASSWSRGPHQPQHF. As DNA, the CDR3 is TGTGCCAGCAGTTGGTCCAGGGGGCCGCATCAGCCCCAGCATTTT.

The CDR3 coding sequence is TGCGCCAGCAGCTTGATGACTAGCGGGTCCGGGGAGCTGTTTTTT. Its translation: CASSLMTSGSGELFF. V usage is TRBV5-1 and J usage is TRBJ2-2; the match to TRBD2 covers 10 bases. CDR3 length: 15 residues. The V gene end was trimmed by 1 base and the J gene end by 6 bases; junction bases not matched to a gene: 3. Germline CDR1 reads SGHRS; CDR2 reads YFSETQ.

The J gene is TRBJ2-7, the V gene TRBV5-1, with 9 nucleotides matching TRBD2. Germline CDR1 SGHRS, CDR2 YFSETQ. This CDR3 is built from 15 residues. With 4 bases clipped from V and 3 bases from J, the junction kept 8 bases outside the gene matches. The CDR3 bases are TGCGCCAGCAGCGCCGTTAGCGGGAGCCACTACGAGCAGTACTTC. This translates into CASSAVSGSHYEQYF.

The rearrangement links TRBV4-1 to TRBJ2-1; TRBD1 is a possible D gene (5 bases). Germline loops: CDR1 MGHRA, CDR2 YSYEKL. Between the trimmed V and J ends, which lost 0 bases and 4 bases, there was a span of 19 bases. The CDR3 contains 18 residues. As DNA, the CDR3 is TGCGCCAGCAGCCAAGAGGGTTTGGGGCAGGAATATTACAATGAGCAGTTCTTC. Translating gives CASSQEGLGQEYYNEQFF.

This chain joins TRBV30 and TRBJ1-2, with TRBD1 matching over 9 bases. Trimming removed 5 bases from V and 6 bases from J; junction bases left unmatched: 4. Germline V CDR1 and CDR2: GTSNPN, SVGIG (reference sequence). The CDR3 extends over 12 amino acids. The CDR3 region has the DNA TGTGCCTGGGGTGGACAGGGGAATGGCTACACCTTC. Translation gives CAWGGQGNGYTF.

V and J are TRBV10-2 and TRBJ1-4, with D hard to call. V lost 6 bases, J lost 8 bases, and 7 bases lay in between. In germline, CDR1 is WSHSY, CDR2 SAAADI. The CDR3 has 11 amino acids. In DNA form, the CDR3 reads TGCGCCAGCAGCGTACAGGAAAAACTGTTTTTT. Translating it yields CASSVQEKLFF.